This TCR beta chain was captured by sequencing in a study (dated by TCRdb to between 2014 and 2017). Regarding the research as a whole: The study tested whether tumor-infiltrating Tregs in breast cancer are recruited from blood Tregs or converted in situ from other CD4+ T cell subsets.

This clonotype was counted ten times or more. It has no known antigen specificity. No much larger clonotype is one base removed from it; base qualities were not supplied. Full-length TCR variable regions were amplified by 5' RACE PCR with constant-region reverse primers, and semi-nested PCR with Nested Universal Primer A was subsequently performed. The ReliaPrep RNA Cell Miniprep System was used to extract total RNA, which was then reverse transcribed into 5'RACE-ready cDNA with the SMARTer RACE 5'/3' Kit. Multiplex adaptors were used to barcode full-length TCR alpha and beta libraries, and the barcoded libraries were sequenced on an Illumina MiSeq. In the authors' own workflow: For each of nine subset-tissue groups, sequencing data from the five patients were combined, and the groups were compared by unsupervised clustering of TCR gene usage. The Morisita-Horn index, with shared sequences weighted by their contribution to each repertoire, was used to calculate repertoire similarity. TCRdb ran its own pipeline on the public reads, namely fastp trimming at Q25 and MiXCR clone calling, and kept in-frame beta chains. Under each unique CDR3 protein, matching rows form one entry showing the most common genes and DNA. The V and J calls and clone size are TCRdb's, not the authors'. The sample has 8,500 to 9,000 distinct CDR3 sequences on record, around a quarter of them singletons. The ten largest make up 3.5% to 5% of the sample.

The investigation overall reported the following: Tumor memory CD4+ T cell TCR gene usage was found to cluster with blood and lymph node memory CD4+ cells and with lymph node naive CD4+ cells. The larger-cohort validation was restricted to a single TCR beta V-J rearrangement rather than whole repertoires. The greatest overlap of tumor-infiltrating Treg TCR alpha and beta sequences was observed with tumor naive CD4+ T cells, followed by blood naive CD4+ T cells.

The CDR3 sequence holds 16 residues, the cysteine and phenylalanine included. Only the CDR3 DNA is retained, 48 bases long and in frame from the first base. Via the germline V gene (reference sequence), CDR1 is DFQATT and CDR2 SNEGSKA. V and J are truncated by 0 bases and 0 bases respectively, leaving an intervening sequence of 12 bases. To purify naive CD4+ T cells, the Miltenyi Naive CD4+ T Cell Isolation kit was used, and CD25 microbeads served to deplete Tregs. Tregs, naive and memory CD4+ T cells from tumor, blood and ipsilateral draining lymph nodes of about 5 breast cancer patients underwent full-length TCR alpha and beta sequencing. Tumor tissue, along with lymph nodes from ipsilateral axillary dissection, was perfused with PBS, minced, and then digested using collagenase I and hyaluronidase. Mononuclear cells from lymph nodes or around 48 ml of peripheral blood were isolated by Ficoll density gradient centrifugation. FACS confirmed that the sorted cell populations were more than 90% pure.

The sequencing sample was made of naive CD4+ T cells sorted from a lymph node. This specimen's cell subset or site label, interpreted: naive CD4+ T cells, CD4+CD45RA+CD25-. The sequence is built from TRBV20-1 and TRBJ2-1; no D gene can be assigned with confidence. This receptor was obtained from a female donor with breast cancer. The bases read TGCAGTGCTAGAGATCATCAACTTGACTCCTACAATGAGCAGTTCTTC. It encodes CSARDHQLDSYNEQFF.